The clone carrying this T cell receptor (beta chain) was counted once. Antigen: not known. TCRdb keeps only in-frame clones here, not all; method: immunoSEQ multiplex PCR. The table records 1.5 million to 2.5 million clones, about 95% of them present only once. These data come from a study of shared clonotypes between healthy human individuals. Broader study findings: The generation probabilities recorded for non-shared clonotypes fell below those of clonotypes shared by all four donors.

CD8 cells regarded as naive lacked CD45RO, were positively chosen for CCR7, and omitted terminally differentiated effector memory CD45RA+ cells. Sample: naive CD8+ T cells sorted from blood. The clonotype comes from a man aged 18 to 35 in good health.

The CDR3: CASSLGEVVHEQYF. The CDR3 coding sequence is TGTGCCAGCAGCTTGGGGGAGGTCGTCCACGAGCAGTACTTC. This chain uses TRBV5-4 with TRBJ2-7; D is possibly TRBD2 (6 bases). With 0 bases removed from V and 5 bases from J, the gap between germline ends came to 12 bases. The CDR3 is made up of 14 amino acids. Germline V CDR1 and CDR2: SGHNT, YYREEE (reference sequence).